This T cell receptor beta chain was retrieved from a study of T-cell memory formation after mild COVID-19. TCRdb re-analysed the 5' RACE reads in MiXCR, keeping a single row per CDR3 protein. This sample carries more than 450,000 distinct CDR3 sequences, around 17% of them seen once, and the ten largest clones take about 12%. Germline V lookup: CDR1 SGHDT, CDR2 YYEEEE. The CDR3 loop spans 14 amino acids. Trimming took off 4 bases at V and 7 bases at J, with 18 bases between the two ends. The clonotype comes from an adult woman who had mild COVID-19 (a few samples of this study predate the infection). Cell type and time point are not known. The chain couples TRBV5-6 to TRBJ2-7, with a weak D call TRBD1 (6 bases). Sequencing was performed on PBMCs or a T cell subset sorted from them (not recorded which). The CDR3 here is CASSHPGATEEQYF. CDR3 nucleotides: TGTGCCAGCAGCCACCCAGGGGCCACGGAGGAGCAGTACTTC. The full variable domain, its missing parts supplied by reference TRBV5-6 and TRBJ2-7, is DAGVTQSPTHLIKTRGQQVTLRCSPKSGHDTVSWYQQALGQGPQFIFQYYEEEERQRGNFPDRFSGHQFPNYSSELNVNALLLGDSALYLCASSHPGATEEQYFGPGTRLTVT.